The table lists the clone carrying this TCR beta chain with a few counts. As yet, its antigen is unknown. These data are taken from a study of PD-1 blockade in mismatch repair-deficient tumors. The wider study: Patients had about 13 mismatch repair-deficient cancer types and were previously treated and progressing. The study, taken as a whole, reports: Tumor-resident clones, often undetectable pretreatment in blood, expanded then contracted after pembrolizumab.

Measured with immunoSEQ multiplex PCR; TCRdb has only the in-frame clones, and not every one. The table lists about 130,000 clones, more than 70% of them singletons. Germline V gene data show CDR1 as SGHTA and CDR2 as FQGNSA. CDR3 size: 14 residues. Trimming shortened V by 2 bases and J by 5 bases, and 12 bases separated the two germline ends. The chain carries TRBV7-2 and TRBJ1-2; D might be TRBD1 (5 bases). The source material was peripheral blood, sampled roughly 70 weeks after starting pembrolizumab. This TCR derives from an adult with mismatch repair-deficient cancer. The CDR3 DNA follows: TGTGCCAGCAGCTTAACCAGGGATGGTTATGGCTACACCTTC. It specifies CASSLTRDGYGYTF.